Below are 16 T cell receptor beta chains sequenced from a single sample in a study of blood T cell repertoires in COVID-19. The table came from immunoSEQ multiplex PCR; TCRdb's copy has only in-frame clones and leaves some out. The sample yields 200,000 to 250,000 clones, about four fifths seen once. Sequencing used peripheral blood. The receptors here all came from an elderly woman with COVID-19, enrolled during active disease.

This clone came up once. The chain is built from TRBV18 and TRBJ2-3; D may be TRBD1 (5 bases). Trimming cost V 2 bases and J 0 bases, with 12 bases left between them. The CDR3 totals 16 residues. Germline loops: CDR1 KGHSH, CDR2 LQKENI. The CDR3 bases are TGTGCCAGCTCACCAGCAACAGGTACTAGCACAGATACGCAGTATTTT. Protein product: CASSPATGTSTDTQYF.

This clone occurred a few times. The V gene is TRBV2, the J gene TRBJ2-7; TRBD2 matches 11 bases. The CDR3 spans 15 residues. V was clipped by 6 bases and J by 5 bases; unmatched bases: 9. Germline CDR1 and CDR2: SNHLY and FYNNEI. CDR3 bases: TGTGCCAGCAGGGGGACTAGCGGCACCAATAACGAGCAGTACTTC. It specifies CASRGTSGTNNEQYF.

The J gene is TRBJ1-1, the V gene TRBV9, with unresolved D. This CDR3 region has 13 residues. V was cut by 7 bases and J by 1 base, with 11 bases left in between. The germline gives CDR1 SGDLS, CDR2 YYNGEE. This CDR3 reads CASSHGRNTEAFF. The CDR3 bases are TGTGCCAGCTCTCACGGGAGGAACACTGAAGCTTTCTTT.

This rearrangement joins TRBV29-1 to TRBJ2-3; D is ambiguous. This CDR3 comprises 10 residues. The germline V and J ends were trimmed by 6 bases and 9 bases, with 10 bases remaining between them. Germline CDR1 SQVTM, CDR2 ANQGSEA. CDR3 sequence: CSVWAKTQYF. CDR3 in DNA: TGCAGCGTATGGGCCAAGACGCAGTATTTT.

V usage is TRBV18 and J usage is TRBJ2-7, with 12 bases identical to TRBD2. The CDR3 has 16 residues. Trimming cost V 3 bases and J 4 bases; bases outside gene matches: 7. Per germline, CDR1 KGHSH and CDR2 LQKENI. The CDR3 loop reads CASSPLLAGGPYEQYF. DNA of the CDR3: TGTGCCAGCTCACCGCTACTAGCGGGAGGACCGTACGAGCAGTACTTC.

Only a few counts were recorded for this clone. The J gene is TRBJ2-1, the V gene TRBV18; D is unclear. This CDR3 has 13 amino acids. V dropped 2 bases and J dropped 8 bases, with 10 bases sitting between them. CDR1 and CDR2 from the germline V gene are KGHSH and LQKENI. In DNA, the CDR3 is TGTGCCAGCTCACCAGTGGAGTCGGATGAGCAGTTCTTC. Protein sequence: CASSPVESDEQFF.

The chain carries TRBV6-1 and TRBJ1-5, with no clear D. Trimming pared 3 bases from V and 0 bases from J, leaving 6 bases between. The CDR3 covers 14 residues. The germline gives CDR1 MNHNS, CDR2 SASEGT. The CDR3 spells CASSERSSNQPQHF. CDR3 nucleotide sequence: TGTGCCAGCAGTGAGAGGAGTAGCAATCAGCCCCAGCATTTT.

This clone was seen only once. The chain combines TRBV5-6 with TRBJ1-6, with 8 bases fitting TRBD1. The germline V gene encodes CDR1 SGHDT and CDR2 YYEEEE. The CDR3 is made up of 14 amino acids. Trimming cost V 2 bases and J 10 bases; bases outside gene matches: 5. The CDR3: CASSFGQGGSPLHF. In DNA, the CDR3 is TGTGCCAGCAGCTTCGGACAGGGAGGATCACCCCTCCACTTT.

The genes are TRBV2 and TRBJ2-7, with a possible D match to TRBD1 (5 bases). Looked up from germline, CDR1 is SNHLY and CDR2 is FYNNEI. This CDR3 contains 12 residues. Trimming took 6 bases from V and 2 from J, leaving 8 bases between them. The CDR3 is CASRGQAYEQYF. The CDR3 coding sequence is TGTGCCAGCAGAGGACAAGCCTACGAGCAGTACTTC. Variable domain in full (rest from reference TRBV2 and TRBJ2-7): EPEVTQTPSHQVTQMGQEVILRCVPISNHLYFYWYRQILGQKVEFLVSFYNNEISEKSEIFDDQFSVERPDGSNFTLKIRSTKLEDSAMYFCASRGQAYEQYFGPGTRLTVT.

The J gene is TRBJ2-2, the V gene TRBV15, with D maybe TRBD2 (5 bases). Germline assignment: CDR1 LNHNV and CDR2 YYDKDF (reference sequence). V was clipped by 1 base and J by 3 bases, with 12 bases between them. CDR3 length: 16 residues. The DNA for the CDR3 is TGTGCCACCAGCAGAGCCGGAGGACTTGACACCGGGGAGCTGTTTTTT. The encoded protein is CATSRAGGLDTGELFF. Based on the CDR3 plus reference TRBV15 and TRBJ2-2, the full variable domain is DAMVIQNPRYQVTQFGKPVTLSCSQTLNHNVMYWYQQKSSQAPKLLFHYYDKDFNNEADTPDNFQSRRPNTSFCFLDIRSPGLGDTAMYLCATSRAGGLDTGELFFGEGSRLTVL.

This clone was observed a single time. The V and J genes are TRBV6-2 or TRBV6-3 and TRBJ2-3; D gene unclear. V shed 5 bases and J shed 5 bases, with 17 bases lying between them. Per the germline V gene, CDR1 is MNHEY and CDR2 is SVGEGT. The CDR3 has 15 amino acids. The CDR3 loop is CASSQLAALRDTQYF. CDR3 nucleotides: TGTGCCAGCAGTCAATTGGCCGCCCTTCGAGATACGCAGTATTTT.

Written as DNA, the CDR3 is TGCGCCAGCAGTGACCACCGGGGCGGGAGCCACGAGCAGTACTTC. Translation gives CASSDHRGGSHEQYF. This rearrangement joins TRBV10-1 to TRBJ2-7, with 7 bases matching TRBD2. The CDR3 is made up of 15 amino acids. Germline trimming cut 3 bases from V and 5 bases from J; bases unmatched to any gene: 10. Germline V gives CDR1 WNHNN, CDR2 SYGVQD (reference sequence).

This clone was observed at least ten times. CDR3 DNA sequence: TGTGCCAGCAGCCGAGGGCAGTCGGTAACAGATACGCAGTATTTT. Translated, it gives CASSRGQSVTDTQYF. V and J are TRBV5-8 and TRBJ2-3, with D possibly being TRBD2 (5 bases). In germline, CDR1 is SGHTS, CDR2 YDEGEE. Trimming cost V 4 bases and J 3 bases, with 15 bases left between them. The CDR3 loop spans 15 amino acids.

The chain carries TRBV7-2 and TRBJ2-7, with 13 bases aligning to TRBD2. V dropped 4 bases and J dropped 2; count of bases not matched to a gene: 2. The CDR3 is 15 amino acids. Germline V gene sequence: CDR1 SGHTA, CDR2 FQGNSA. The CDR3 loop reads CASSSGTSGTYEQYF. The CDR3 bases are TGTGCCAGCAGCTCCGGGACTAGCGGGACCTACGAGCAGTACTTC.

Details on this clone: Other DNA sequences within the sample encode an identical CDR3. The chain employs TRBV6-5 and TRBJ2-1; TRBD2 agrees at 14 bases. The CDR3 runs 13 residues. Unmatched junction bases numbered 1, after V lost 8 bases and J lost 7 bases. The germline V gene has CDR1 MNHEY and CDR2 SVGAGI. The CDR3 spells CASRLAGGNEQFF. The CDR3 DNA follows: TGTGCCAGCCGACTAGCGGGGGGGAATGAGCAGTTCTTC.

This rearrangement joins TRBV7-9 to TRBJ2-1, with 11 bases aligning to TRBD2. This CDR3 is 15 amino acids long. The V gene end was trimmed by 5 bases and the J gene end by 5 bases; junction bases not matched to a gene: 5. CDR1 is SEHNR and CDR2 is FQNEAQ in the germline V gene (reference sequence). The DNA for the CDR3 is TGTGCCAGCAGCCTCGGGACTAGCGGCGACAATGAGCAGTTCTTC. This gives the protein CASSLGTSGDNEQFF.